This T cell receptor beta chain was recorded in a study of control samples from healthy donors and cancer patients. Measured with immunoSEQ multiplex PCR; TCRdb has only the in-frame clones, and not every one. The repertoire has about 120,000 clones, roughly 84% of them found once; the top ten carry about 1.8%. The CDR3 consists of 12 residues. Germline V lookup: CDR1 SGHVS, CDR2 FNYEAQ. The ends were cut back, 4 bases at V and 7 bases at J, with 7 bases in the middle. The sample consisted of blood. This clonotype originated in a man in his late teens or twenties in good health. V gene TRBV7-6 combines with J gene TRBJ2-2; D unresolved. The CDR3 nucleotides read TGTGCCAGCAGCTCATCAGGCGGGGAGCTGTTTTTT. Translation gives CASSSSGGELFF.